Each of the 3 T cell receptor beta chains below was sequenced from the same sample in a study of blood T cell repertoires in COVID-19 (TCRdb year 2020). The library was produced with the immunoSEQ multiplex PCR assay. The table comes from immuneACCESS by way of TCRdb, which keeps in-frame sequences with V and J called. Part of the clones is missing from these tables; in studies checked, under half for an unresolved V gene and the rest for unknown reasons. Within this sample are 85,000 to 130,000 clones, with over 70% of them counted one time only. Around 0.92% of the sample belongs to the ten largest clones. The sequenced sample was peripheral blood. The receptor source for this set is a human donor with acute or convalescent COVID-19. The donor label of this sample is uncertain.

This chain joins TRBV20-1 and TRBJ2-7; a weak D match, TRBD2 (5 bases). V was cut by 6 bases and J by 7 bases, with 13 bases left in between. The CDR3 contains 11 residues. Germline-derived CDR1 and CDR2 are DFQATT and SNEGSKA (reference sequence). The CDR3: CSAGSGREQYF. The CDR3 nucleotides are TGCAGTGCCGGCAGCGGACGGGAGCAGTACTTC.

Only one count was recorded for this clone. V gene TRBV9 combines with J gene TRBJ2-3; 8 bases agree with TRBD2. Germline V gene lookup returns CDR1 SGDLS and CDR2 YYNGEE. J gave up 6 bases and V 0 bases, and 6 bases lay outside the gene matches. The length of the CDR3 is 15 residues. The CDR3 region has the DNA TGTGCCAGCAGCGTAGACGGGGCTAGCGGGGATACGCAGTATTTT. Translating gives CASSVDGASGDTQYF.

This clone showed up just once. This chain connects TRBV5-1 to TRBJ2-3; no clear D. The CDR3 sequence is 14 residues long. CDR1 and CDR2 from the germline V gene are SGHRS and YFSETQ. Trimming took 5 bases from V and 3 from J, leaving 13 bases between them. The CDR3 coding sequence is TGCGCCAGCAGAGGTGGGCTTAATACAGATACGCAGTATTTT. It translates to CASRGGLNTDTQYF.